The entry that follows covers one TCR beta chain sequence. The data were taken from a study of shared clonotypes between healthy human individuals. Study context: Used for every donor were three CD4 naive, three CD4 memory, two CD8 naive and one CD8 memory plate.

CDR3 length: 19 residues. The ends were cut back, 1 base at V and 2 bases at J, with 22 bases in the middle. Germline CDR1 and CDR2: SSHAT and FNYEAQ (reference sequence). Positive CCR7 selection of CD45RO-negative cells yielded the naive CD8 cells, and terminally differentiated effector memory CD45RA+ cells were excluded. Data came from immunoSEQ multiplex PCR; TCRdb stores just in-frame clones and leaves some out. The sample records roughly 2.1 million clones, around 93% being singletons. The TCR comes from a man aged 18 to 29 in good health. Some clones in this sample may be carry-over from other donors' samples. The chain links TRBV7-7 to TRBJ2-3; perhaps TRBD1 as D (6 bases). Sequencing used naive CD8+ T cells from PBMCs. The CDR3 nucleotides are TGTGCCAGCAGCTTAGGGTATGGAAGGGGACACCTCTCCACAGATACGCAGTATTTT. Amino acids: CASSLGYGRGHLSTDTQYF.